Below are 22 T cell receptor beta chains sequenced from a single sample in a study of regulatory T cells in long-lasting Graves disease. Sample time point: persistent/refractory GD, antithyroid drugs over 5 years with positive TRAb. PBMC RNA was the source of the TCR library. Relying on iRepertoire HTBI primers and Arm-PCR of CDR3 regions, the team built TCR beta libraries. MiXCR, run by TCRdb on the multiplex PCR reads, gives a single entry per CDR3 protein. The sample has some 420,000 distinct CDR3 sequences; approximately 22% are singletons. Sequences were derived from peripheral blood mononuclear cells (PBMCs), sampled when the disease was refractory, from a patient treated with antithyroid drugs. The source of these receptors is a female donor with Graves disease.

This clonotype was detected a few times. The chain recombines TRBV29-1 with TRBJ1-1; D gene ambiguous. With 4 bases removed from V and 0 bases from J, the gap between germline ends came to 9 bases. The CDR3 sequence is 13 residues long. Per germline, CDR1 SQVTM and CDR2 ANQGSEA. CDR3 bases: TGCAGCGTTGTCCCGGGAATGAACACTGAAGCTTTCTTT. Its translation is CSVVPGMNTEAFF.

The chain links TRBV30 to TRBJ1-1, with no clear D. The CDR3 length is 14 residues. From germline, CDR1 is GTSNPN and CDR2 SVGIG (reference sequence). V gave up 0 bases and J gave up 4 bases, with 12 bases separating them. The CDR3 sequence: CAWSVAGVLTEAFF. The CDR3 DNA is TGTGCCTGGAGTGTGGCCGGGGTCCTCACTGAAGCTTTCTTT.

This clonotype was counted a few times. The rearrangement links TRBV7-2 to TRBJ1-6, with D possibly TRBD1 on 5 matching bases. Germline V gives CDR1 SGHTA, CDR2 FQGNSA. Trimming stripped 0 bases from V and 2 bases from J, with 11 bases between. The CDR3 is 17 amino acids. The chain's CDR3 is CASSLARRQTYNSPLHF. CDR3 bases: TGTGCCAGCAGCTTAGCGAGGAGACAGACCTATAATTCACCCCTCCACTTT.

The CDR3 reads CASSTPGQGTKNIQYF. In nucleotides, the CDR3 is TGTGCCAGTAGTACACCGGGACAGGGGACGAAAAACATTCAGTACTTC. The chain employs TRBV19 and TRBJ2-4, with 10 nucleotides matching TRBD1. V shed 4 bases, J shed 4 bases, and the junction held 7 bases outside the gene matches. The CDR3 has 16 residues. Per the germline V gene, CDR1 is LNHDA and CDR2 is SQIVND (reference sequence).

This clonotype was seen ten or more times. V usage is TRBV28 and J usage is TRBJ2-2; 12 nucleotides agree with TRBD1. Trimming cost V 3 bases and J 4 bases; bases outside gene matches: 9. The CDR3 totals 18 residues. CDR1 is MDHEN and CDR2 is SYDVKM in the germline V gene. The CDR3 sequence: CASSFAGQGAEGTGELFF. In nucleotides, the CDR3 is TGTGCCAGCAGTTTCGCGGGACAGGGGGCGGAGGGCACCGGGGAGCTGTTTTTT. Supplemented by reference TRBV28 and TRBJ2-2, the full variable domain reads DVKVTQSSRYLVKRTGEKVFLECVQDMDHENMFWYRQDPGLGLRLIYFSYDVKMKEKGDIPEGYSVSREKKERFSLILESASTNQTSMYLCASSFAGQGAEGTGELFFGEGSRLTVL.

For the CDR3, the DNA is TGCGCCAGCAGCTTGAGTCCTAGCGGGAACACCGGGGAGCTGTTTTTT. Its translation is CASSLSPSGNTGELFF. The chain is built from TRBV5-1 and TRBJ2-2, with TRBD2 identical over 7 bases. Trimming removed 1 base from V and 1 base from J; junction bases left unmatched: 4. The CDR3 is 16 amino acids. Germline V gene lookup returns CDR1 SGHRS and CDR2 YFSETQ. The entire variable domain, with the rest obtained from reference TRBV5-1 and TRBJ2-2, is as follows: KAGVTQTPRYLIKTRGQQVTLSCSPISGHRSVSWYQQTPGQGLQFLFEYFSETQRNKGNFPGRFSGRQFSNSRSEMNVSTLELGDSALYLCASSLSPSGNTGELFFGEGSRLTVL.

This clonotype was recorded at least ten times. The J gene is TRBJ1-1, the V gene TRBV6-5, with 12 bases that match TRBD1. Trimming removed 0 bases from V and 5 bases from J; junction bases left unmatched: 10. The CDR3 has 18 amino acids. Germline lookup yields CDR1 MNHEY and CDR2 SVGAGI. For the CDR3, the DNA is TGTGCCAGCAGTTACTCCGGGACAGGGGGCGAGGTGGCGACTGAAGCTTTCTTT. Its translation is CASSYSGTGGEVATEAFF.

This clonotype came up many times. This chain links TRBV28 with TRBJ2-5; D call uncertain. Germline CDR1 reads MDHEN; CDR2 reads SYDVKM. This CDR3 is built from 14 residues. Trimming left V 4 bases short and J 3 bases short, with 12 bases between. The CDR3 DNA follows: TGTGCCAGCAGTTCCCCGGGCCAAGAAGAGACCCAGTACTTC. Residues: CASSSPGQEETQYF.

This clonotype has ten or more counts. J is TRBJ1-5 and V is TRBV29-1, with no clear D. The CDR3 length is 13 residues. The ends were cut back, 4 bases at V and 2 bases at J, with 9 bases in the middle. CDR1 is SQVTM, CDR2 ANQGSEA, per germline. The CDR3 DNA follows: TGCAGCGTTGTTGTTGGAGGCAATCAGCCCCAGCATTTT. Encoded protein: CSVVVGGNQPQHF.

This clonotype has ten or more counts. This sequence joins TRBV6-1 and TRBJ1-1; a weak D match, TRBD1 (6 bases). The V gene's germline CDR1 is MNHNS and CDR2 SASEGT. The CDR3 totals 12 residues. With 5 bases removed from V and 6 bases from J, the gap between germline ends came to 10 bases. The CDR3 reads CASSKGQPEAFF. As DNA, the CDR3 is TGTGCCAGCAGTAAAGGACAGCCTGAAGCTTTCTTT.

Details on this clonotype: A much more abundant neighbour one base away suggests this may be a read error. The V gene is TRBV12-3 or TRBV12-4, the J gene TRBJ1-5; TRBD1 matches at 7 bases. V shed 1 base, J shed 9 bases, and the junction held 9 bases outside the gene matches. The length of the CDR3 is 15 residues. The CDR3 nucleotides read TGTGCCAGCAGTTTAGAGGGGGCAGCTCCTTGGCCCCAGCATTTT. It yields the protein CASSLEGAAPWPQHF.

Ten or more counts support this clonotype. The CDR3 DNA reads as TGTGCCAGCAGCCTGAGCGGGCCGGGGGGCAATCAGCCCCAGCATTTT. Protein sequence: CASSLSGPGGNQPQHF. The J gene is TRBJ1-5, the V gene TRBV11-2; tentatively, D is TRBD1 (5 bases). Germline V gene lookup returns CDR1 SGHAT and CDR2 FQNNGV. The CDR3 length is 16 residues. Deletions cut 5 bases from V and 2 bases from J, with 16 bases between. The full variable domain, completed using reference TRBV11-2 and TRBJ1-5, is EAGVAQSPRYKIIEKRQSVAFWCNPISGHATLYWYQQILGQGPKLLIQFQNNGVVDDSQLPKDRFSAERLKGVDSTLKIQPAKLEDSAVYLCASSLSGPGGNQPQHFGDGTRLSIL.

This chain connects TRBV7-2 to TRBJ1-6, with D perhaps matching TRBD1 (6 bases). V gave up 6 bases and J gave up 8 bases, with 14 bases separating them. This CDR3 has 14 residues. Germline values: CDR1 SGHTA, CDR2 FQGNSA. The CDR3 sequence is CASRGGGGYSPLHF. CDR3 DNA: TGTGCCAGCAGGGGCGGGGGCGGGTATTCACCCCTCCACTTT.

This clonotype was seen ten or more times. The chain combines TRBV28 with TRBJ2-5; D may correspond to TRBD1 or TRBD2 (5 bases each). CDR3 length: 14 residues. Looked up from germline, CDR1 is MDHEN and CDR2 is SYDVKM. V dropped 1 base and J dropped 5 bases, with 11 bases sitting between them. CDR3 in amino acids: CASSLSPRDETQYF. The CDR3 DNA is TGTGCCAGCAGTTTATCGCCACGGGACGAGACCCAGTACTTC.

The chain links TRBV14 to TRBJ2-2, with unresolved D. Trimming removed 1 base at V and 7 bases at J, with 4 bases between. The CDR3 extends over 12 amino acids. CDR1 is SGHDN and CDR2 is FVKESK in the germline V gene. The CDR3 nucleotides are TGTGCCAGCAGCCAAGTCAGCGGGGAGCTGTTTTTT. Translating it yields CASSQVSGELFF.

CDR3 sequence: CASSLGSEGPGELFF. Written as DNA, the CDR3 is TGTGCCAGCAGCTTAGGGTCAGAAGGGCCCGGGGAGCTGTTTTTT. The V and J genes are TRBV11-3 and TRBJ2-2, with D uncertain. V was pared by 1 base and J by 6 bases, with 12 bases between. Germline CDR1 and CDR2: SGHNT and YENEEA. This CDR3 spans 15 amino acids.

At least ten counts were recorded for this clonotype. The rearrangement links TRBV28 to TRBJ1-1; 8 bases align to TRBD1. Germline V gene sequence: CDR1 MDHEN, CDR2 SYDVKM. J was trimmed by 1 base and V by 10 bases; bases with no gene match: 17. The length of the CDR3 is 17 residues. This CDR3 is CATLKEFRGLGNTEAFF. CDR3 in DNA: TGTGCCACCCTAAAGGAATTCAGGGGGCTCGGGAACACTGAAGCTTTCTTT.

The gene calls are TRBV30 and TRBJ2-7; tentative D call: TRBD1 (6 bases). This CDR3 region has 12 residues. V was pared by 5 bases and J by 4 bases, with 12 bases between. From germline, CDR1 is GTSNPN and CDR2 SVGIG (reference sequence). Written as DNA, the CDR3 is TGTGCCTGGGGAGGACAGAATTACGAGCAGTACTTC. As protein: CAWGGQNYEQYF.

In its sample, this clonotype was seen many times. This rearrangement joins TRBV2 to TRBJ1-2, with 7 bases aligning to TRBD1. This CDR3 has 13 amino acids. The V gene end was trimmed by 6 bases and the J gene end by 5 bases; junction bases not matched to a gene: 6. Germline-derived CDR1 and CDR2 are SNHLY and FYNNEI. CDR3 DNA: TGTGCCAGCAGGGCTGGGACAGCATATGGCTACACCTTC. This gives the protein CASRAGTAYGYTF.

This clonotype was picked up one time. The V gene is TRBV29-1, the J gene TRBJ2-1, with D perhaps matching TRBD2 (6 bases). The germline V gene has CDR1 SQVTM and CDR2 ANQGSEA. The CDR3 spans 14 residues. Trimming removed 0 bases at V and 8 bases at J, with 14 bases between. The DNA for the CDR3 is TGCAGCGTTGAAGACCCCGGGAGTATCGATGAGCAGTTCTTC. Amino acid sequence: CSVEDPGSIDEQFF.

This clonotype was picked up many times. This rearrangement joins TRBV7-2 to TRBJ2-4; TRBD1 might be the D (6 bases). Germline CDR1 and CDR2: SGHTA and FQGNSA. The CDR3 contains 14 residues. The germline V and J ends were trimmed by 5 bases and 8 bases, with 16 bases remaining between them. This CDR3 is CASSRPAGADIQYF. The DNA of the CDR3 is TGTGCCAGCAGCCGTCCGGCAGGGGCGGACATTCAGTACTTC.

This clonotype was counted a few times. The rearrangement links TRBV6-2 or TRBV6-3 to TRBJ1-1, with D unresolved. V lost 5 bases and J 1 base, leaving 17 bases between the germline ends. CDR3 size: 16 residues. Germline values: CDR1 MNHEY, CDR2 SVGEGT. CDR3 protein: CASSPSLWTENTEAFF. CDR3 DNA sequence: TGTGCCAGCAGTCCCTCTCTTTGGACGGAGAACACTGAAGCTTTCTTT.